This entry features one T cell receptor (beta chain) sequence. In germline, CDR1 is DFQATT, CDR2 SNEGSKA (reference sequence). V was pared by 6 bases and J by 3 bases, with 7 bases between. This CDR3 has 11 residues. Time point meaning: pretreatment peripheral blood. Only in-frame clones appear in the TCRdb table, and some are missing; sequencing was by immunoSEQ multiplex PCR. The table shows under 95,000 clones, with about 83% occurring only once. The data are from a study of PD-L1 blockade in urothelial cancer. Whole-study context: Blood drawn 3 weeks (second dose) and 6 weeks after treatment start was analyzed.

The chain uses TRBV20-1 and TRBJ2-3; D ambiguous. The sequence derives from a man between 60 and 75 years old with urothelial cancer. The sample consisted of PBMCs, taken around atezolizumab (anti-PD-L1) treatment. The CDR3 loop reads CSARSTDTQYF. As DNA, the CDR3 is TGCAGTGCCAGATCGACAGATACGCAGTATTTT.